The clone carrying this TCR beta chain has just one count. Profiling relied on immunoSEQ multiplex PCR, and the TCRdb table lists in-frame clones only, not all of them. The data show approximately 250,000 clones, under 90% seen once. CDR3 length: 14 residues. The V gene lost 7 bases and the J gene lost 5 bases, with 17 bases spanning the gap. Germline V gene data show CDR1 as MDHEN and CDR2 as SYDVKM. These data are taken from a study of blood T cell repertoires in COVID-19. This receptor was taken from a man aged 25 to 40 with acute COVID-19. This sequence joins TRBV28 and TRBJ1-1, with a tentative D call TRBD1 (5 bases). Sequenced: PBMCs or T cells enriched from blood (not recorded which). For the CDR3, the DNA is TGTGCCAGCACCATAACGGTGGGGGGGACTGAAGCTTTCTTT. It specifies CASTITVGGTEAFF.